The 25 T cell receptor beta chains below come from one sample, sequenced in a study of post-analysis software for immune sequencing data. Broader study findings: Five TRBV segments were significantly more frequent in patients than in controls. TRBV5-6, TRBV5-1 and TRBV20-1 were among these segments.

The TCR beta cDNA libraries contained unique molecular identifiers. Each CDR3 protein gets one entry after TCRdb re-called the PCR reads with MiXCR. The table has around 250,000 distinct CDR3 sequences, about 40% seen once. These receptors' targets are unknown. Sequences were obtained from blood. Source of these receptors: a girl aged 5-17 years with multiple sclerosis.

This clonotype was observed a few times. The genes are TRBV5-1 and TRBJ1-1; maybe TRBD1 (6 bases). CDR3 size: 17 residues. The V gene lost 0 bases and the J gene lost 1 base, with 16 bases spanning the gap. Germline V lookup: CDR1 SGHRS, CDR2 YFSETQ. CDR3 DNA: TGCGCCAGCAGCTTGGAGGTTCGGGGGGCGCGGAACACTGAAGCTTTCTTT. Protein sequence: CASSLEVRGARNTEAFF.

The sample holds a few counts of this clonotype. This sequence may be a read error, since a much larger clone differs from it by one base. This chain links TRBV5-1 with TRBJ2-1; TRBD2 matches 11 bases. The germline V gene encodes CDR1 SGHRS and CDR2 YFSETQ. The CDR3 has 15 amino acids. The CDR3 sequence is CASRLAGVSYNERFF. The CDR3 DNA follows: TGCGCCAGCAGACTAGCGGGGGTCTCCTACAATGAGCGGTTCTTC.

This clonotype was seen repeatedly, ten times or more. The rearrangement joins TRBV21-1 to TRBJ2-3. TRBV21-1 is a pseudogene. CDR3 size: 13 residues. The CDR3 sequence: CASSPNSRDTQYF. CDR3 DNA: TGTGCCAGCAGCCCGAACTCCAGGGATACGCAGTATTTT.

This clonotype was seen many times. The rearrangement links TRBV4-1 to TRBJ2-5; D gene unclear. V was clipped by 0 bases and J by 5 bases, with 16 bases between them. From germline, CDR1 is MGHRA and CDR2 YSYEKL. This CDR3 has 16 amino acids. CDR3 in DNA: TGCGCCAGCAGCCAAGACCCGGGCGGCCTAGGGGAGACCCAGTACTTC. This encodes CASSQDPGGLGETQYF.

A few counts support this clonotype. A much larger clone is a single base away; this may be a read error. The chain has TRBV29-1 and TRBJ2-3, with D perhaps given as TRBD1 or TRBD2 (5 bases each). This CDR3 contains 15 residues. Trimming removed 7 bases from V and 8 bases from J, with 25 bases in between. Germline CDR1 SQVTM, CDR2 ANQGSEA. CDR3 sequence (DNA): TGCAGCGCATGGTTGACAGCCACTTATGCGGGTACGCAGTATTTT. Translated: CSAWLTATYAGTQYF.

The V and J genes are TRBV7-6 and TRBJ2-7; either TRBD1 or TRBD2 may fit D (6 bases each). CDR1 SGHVS and CDR2 FNYEAQ come from the germline V gene. The CDR3 consists of 16 residues. Trimming took 1 base from V and 2 from J, leaving 15 bases between them. CDR3 in amino acids: CASSLGPPGAAYEQYF. The DNA for the CDR3 is TGTGCCAGCAGCTTAGGCCCACCGGGGGCAGCCTACGAGCAGTACTTC.

Turning to this clonotype: This may stem from a read error, because a much larger clone lies one nucleotide away. DNA for the CDR3: TGTGCCAGCAGCTTTCGGGGAGCCAATGAGCAGTACTTC. It is translated as CASSFRGANEQYF. The chain employs TRBV7-9 and TRBJ2-7; the D gene is possibly TRBD2 (5 bases). V lost 3 bases, J lost 7 bases, and 13 bases lay in between. This CDR3 comprises 13 residues. Germline V gives CDR1 SEHNR, CDR2 FQNEAQ (reference sequence).

The sample holds a few counts of this clonotype. The chain recombines TRBV30 with TRBJ1-2, with D unresolved. V lost 2 bases and J lost 11, with 12 bases in between. The CDR3 is 11 residues long. In germline, CDR1 is GTSNPN, CDR2 SVGIG (reference sequence). CDR3 DNA: TGTGCCTGGAGTAAACCCGGAGGGTACACCTTC. Its protein is CAWSKPGGYTF.

This clonotype was recorded at least ten times. The rearrangement joins TRBV7-9 to TRBJ2-5, with TRBD1 matching over 7 bases. V was clipped by 4 bases and J by 1 base; unmatched bases: 9. The CDR3 is 16 residues long. From germline, CDR1 is SEHNR and CDR2 FQNEAQ (reference sequence). The DNA for the CDR3 is TGTGCCAGCAGCTCAACTAAAGGGGGCTTCCAAGAGACCCAGTACTTC. Protein sequence: CASSSTKGGFQETQYF.

The rearrangement links TRBV10-3 to TRBJ2-5; 7 positions agree with TRBD2. The assigned J gene may be wrong: the sequence end matches TRBJ2-1 better. Germline V lookup: CDR1 ENHRY, CDR2 SYGVKD. The CDR3 has 14 residues. The CDR3 DNA reads TGTGCCATCAGTTTACTAGCGAGTCAAGAGGCCCAGTTCTTC. As protein: CAISLLASQEAQFF.

This clonotype was counted once. This may arise from a read error, as a much more abundant clone is one base away. The chain couples TRBV2 to TRBJ2-1, with D perhaps assigned TRBD1 or TRBD2 (5 bases each). Trimming took 9 bases from V and 6 from J, leaving 21 bases between them. The CDR3 runs 15 residues. Germline assignment: CDR1 SNHLY and CDR2 FYNNEI. The CDR3 here is CASSIRDRWGNEQFF. The CDR3 DNA is TGTGCCAGTTCAATCCGGGACCGGTGGGGCAATGAGCAGTTCTTC.

The CDR3 DNA follows: TGTGCCAGCAGTGATAGGCCGAGGACTGAAGCTTTCTTT. Encoded protein: CASSDRPRTEAFF. V usage is TRBV6-1 and J usage is TRBJ1-1; no clear D gene. V lost 3 bases and J 5 bases, leaving 10 bases between the germline ends. Looked up from germline, CDR1 is MNHNS and CDR2 is SASEGT. This CDR3 region has 13 residues.

The chain uses TRBV5-1 and TRBJ1-2, with a weak D call TRBD1 (6 bases). Germline CDR1 is SGHRS and CDR2 is YFSETQ. There are 14 residues in the CDR3. V lost 3 bases and J lost 2, with 11 bases in between. The chain's CDR3 is CASSSAGANYGYTF. The CDR3 nucleotides are TGCGCCAGCAGCTCGGCAGGGGCCAACTATGGCTACACCTTC.

The chain uses TRBV10-3 and TRBJ2-2; either TRBD1 or TRBD2 may supply D (5 bases each). V lost 7 bases to trimming and J lost 1 base, with 10 bases between them. Germline CDR1 is ENHRY and CDR2 is SYGVKD. The CDR3 is made up of 14 amino acids. The CDR3 sequence is CAITGRENTGELFF. The DNA of the CDR3 is TGTGCCATCACGGGACGAGAGAACACCGGGGAGCTGTTTTTT.

The chain is built from TRBV29-1 and TRBJ1-2; no firm D call. Germline lookup yields CDR1 SQVTM and CDR2 ANQGSEA. The V end was cut by 4 bases, the J end by 0 bases, with 12 bases between. The CDR3 sequence is 14 residues long. The CDR3 DNA reads TGCAGCGTTGTGCTCCCGAGGGCTAACTATGGCTACACCTTC. Its protein is CSVVLPRANYGYTF. Based on the CDR3 plus reference TRBV29-1 and TRBJ1-2, the full variable domain is SAVISQKPSRDICQRGTSLTIQCQVDSQVTMMFWYRQQPGQSLTLIATANQGSEATYESGFVIDKFPISRPNLTFSTLTVSNMSPEDSSIYLCSVVLPRANYGYTFGSGTRLTVV.

This clonotype was counted many times. A much larger clonotype is one base distant, so this may be a read error. The chain links TRBV20-1 to TRBJ1-1; a possible D gene is TRBD1 (6 bases). The CDR3 runs to 11 residues. Germline loops: CDR1 DFQATT, CDR2 SNEGSKA (reference sequence). The CDR3 DNA reads TGCAGGGCTAGGGGGGACACTGAAGCTTTCTTT. Translated: CRARGDTEAFF.

Here the CDR3 reads CASSLGGRADETQYF. As DNA, the CDR3 is TGCGCCAGCAGCTTGGGCGGGAGGGCCGATGAGACCCAGTACTTC. This chain uses TRBV5-1 with TRBJ2-7, with 9 nucleotides matching TRBD2. The end of the DNA aligns better with TRBJ2-5, so the J call may be wrong. This CDR3 is built from 15 residues. From germline, CDR1 is SGHRS and CDR2 YFSETQ.

As to this clonotype: An end of the junction differs from the germline gene, which may be a read error. The chain combines TRBV14 with TRBJ2-1, with 11 nucleotides matching TRBD2. Per germline, CDR1 SGHDN and CDR2 FVKESK. This CDR3 has 18 residues. The CDR3 sequence is CASSPAPGLAGIYNERFF. CDR3 DNA: TGTGCCAGCAGCCCCGCGCCCGGACTAGCGGGCATCTACAATGAGCGGTTCTTC. Variable domain in full (rest from reference TRBV14 and TRBJ2-1): EAGVTQFPSHSVIEKGQTVTLRCDPISGHDNLYWYRRVMGKEIKFLLHFVKESKQDESGMPNNRFLAERTGGTYSTLKVQPAELEDSGVYFCASSPAPGLAGIYNERFFGPGTRLTVL.

CDR3 sequence (DNA): TGCAGCGCCGGGACAGGCACCGGGGAGCTGTTTTTT. It is translated as CSAGTGTGELFF. The gene calls are TRBV29-1 and TRBJ2-2, with 8 bases that match TRBD1. V trimming: 7 bases; J trimming: 4 bases; junction bases outside the gene matches: 2. Looked up from germline, CDR1 is SQVTM and CDR2 is ANQGSEA. CDR3 length equals 12 residues.

V is TRBV5-1 and J is TRBJ2-1, with 15 bases matching TRBD2. The J segment lost 7 bases and the V segment lost 5 bases, leaving 16 bases of the junction unmatched. The CDR3 covers 19 residues. The germline gives CDR1 SGHRS, CDR2 YFSETQ. The CDR3 nucleotides read TGCGCCAGCAGGAGGGCACCGGGACTAGCGGGAGGTCTTGGGAATGAGCAGTTCTTC. It yields the protein CASRRAPGLAGGLGNEQFF.

Turning to this clonotype: A much larger clone differs from this one at a single base, so this may be a read error. In DNA, the CDR3 is TGTGCCAGCAGCCTCCTCGGTGTTCGGAACACTGAAGCTTTCTTT. Encoded protein: CASSLLGVRNTEAFF. The chain combines TRBV7-2 with TRBJ1-1; D remains ambiguous. Between the trimmed V and J ends, which lost 5 bases and 1 base, there was a span of 14 bases. CDR3 size: 15 residues. Germline-derived CDR1 and CDR2 are SGHTA and FQGNSA.

V usage is TRBV29-1 and J usage is TRBJ1-1; D is uncertain. CDR1 is SQVTM, CDR2 ANQGSEA, per germline. V gave up 2 bases and J gave up 7 bases, with 8 bases separating them. This CDR3 region has 11 residues. The CDR3 bases are TGCAGCGTTGAACCGGGGAGTGAAGCTTTCTTT. This sequence encodes CSVEPGSEAFF.

The chain employs TRBV2 and TRBJ1-2; TRBD1 aligns across 10 bases. V was clipped by 3 bases and J by 6 bases; unmatched bases: 4. Germline lookup yields CDR1 SNHLY and CDR2 FYNNEI. The CDR3 contains 14 residues. CDR3 DNA sequence: TGTGCCAGCAGTGAGACAGGGGGCTACGATGGCTACACCTTC. Its protein is CASSETGGYDGYTF.

The genes are TRBV12-3 or TRBV12-4 and TRBJ2-1, with 8 nucleotides matching TRBD1. The trim removed 6 bases at V and 7 bases at J, leaving 5 bases unmatched. The CDR3 is made up of 13 amino acids. CDR3 sequence (DNA): TGTGCCAGCAGAAGACAGGGGAAGAATGAGCAGTTCTTC. Translated, it gives CASRRQGKNEQFF.

This clonotype was seen repeatedly, ten times or more. This rearrangement joins TRBV9 to TRBJ1-1; 7 nucleotides match TRBD1. V shed 0 bases, J shed 7 bases, and the junction held 9 bases outside the gene matches. The CDR3 runs 15 residues. The V gene's germline CDR1 is SGDLS and CDR2 YYNGEE. CDR3 nucleotide sequence: TGTGCCAGCAGCGTAGCTGTGACAGGGTTCGGTGAAGCTTTCTTT. Translation gives CASSVAVTGFGEAFF.